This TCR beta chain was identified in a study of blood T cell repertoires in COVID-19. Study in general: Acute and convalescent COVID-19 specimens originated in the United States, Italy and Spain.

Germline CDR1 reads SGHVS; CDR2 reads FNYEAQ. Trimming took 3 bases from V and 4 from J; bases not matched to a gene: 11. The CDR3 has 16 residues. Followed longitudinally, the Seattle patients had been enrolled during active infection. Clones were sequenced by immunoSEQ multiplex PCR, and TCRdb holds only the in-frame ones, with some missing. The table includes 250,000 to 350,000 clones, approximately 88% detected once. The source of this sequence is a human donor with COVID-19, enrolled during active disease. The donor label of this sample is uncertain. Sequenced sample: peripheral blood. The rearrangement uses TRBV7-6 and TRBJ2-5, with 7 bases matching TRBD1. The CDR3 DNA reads TGTGCCAGCAGCTTCAGGGGGATGGGGACGGGAGAGACCCAGTACTTC. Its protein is CASSFRGMGTGETQYF.